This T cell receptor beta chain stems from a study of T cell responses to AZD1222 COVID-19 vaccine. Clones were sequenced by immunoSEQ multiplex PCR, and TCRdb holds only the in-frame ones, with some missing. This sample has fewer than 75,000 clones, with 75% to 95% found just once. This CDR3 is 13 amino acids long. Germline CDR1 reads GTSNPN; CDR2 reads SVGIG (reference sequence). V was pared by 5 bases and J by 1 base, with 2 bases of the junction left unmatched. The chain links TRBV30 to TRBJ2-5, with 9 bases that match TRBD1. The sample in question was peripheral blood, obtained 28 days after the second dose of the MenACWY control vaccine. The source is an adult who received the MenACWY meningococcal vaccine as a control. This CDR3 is CAWGTGPQETQYF. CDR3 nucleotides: TGTGCCTGGGGGACAGGGCCCCAAGAGACCCAGTACTTC.